The rows below give T cell receptor beta chains drawn from one sample of a study of PD-1 blockade in classical Hodgkin lymphoma. Only in-frame clones appear in the TCRdb table, and some are missing; sequencing was by immunoSEQ multiplex PCR. The top ten hold 2.9% of the sample, which has over 85,000 clones, around nine tenths seen once. This specimen consisted of peripheral blood mononuclear cells (PBMCs), obtained before the fourth cycle of nivolumab. The source is a human donor with classical Hodgkin lymphoma. Both conserved end residues are part of each CDR3. The D gene is left open where the match is weak. Size values are once, few and many counts, or a class for expanded clones, and some rows have none.

TRBV6-5	NA	TRBD1	TRBJ1-1	TGTGCCAGCAGTTACGAGAGGACAGGGTTTAGGGCTTTCTTT	CASSYERTGFRAFF
TRBV11-2	once	TRBD2	TRBJ2-2	TGTGCCAGCAGCTTAAACGGGGGGAAGAACACCGGGGAGCTGTTTTTT	CASSLNGGKNTGELFF
TRBV7-2	NA	NA	TRBJ2-5	TGTGCCAGCAGCTTCACAGGGGAGACCCAGTACTTC	CASSFTGETQYF
TRBV11-2	NA	NA	TRBJ2-1	TGTGCCAGCAGCATAAAGGGAACTGAGCAGTTCTTC	CASSIKGTEQFF
TRBV27	once	NA	TRBJ1-2	TGTGCCAGCAGTTTATTGCCATCAAGCGATGGCTACACCTTC	CASSLLPSSDGYTF
TRBV4-3	NA	TRBD2	TRBJ2-7	TGCGCCAGCAGCCAGCAAGCGGGGGGGCCCTACGAGCAGTACTTC	CASSQQAGGPYEQYF
TRBV7-2	NA	NA	TRBJ2-1	TGTGCCAGCAGCTTGACTAGATATGAGCAGTTCTTC	CASSLTRYEQFF
TRBV5-6	NA	NA	TRBJ2-7	TGTGCCAGCAGCTTACGCTACTCCGTCTACGAGCAGTACTTC	CASSLRYSVYEQYF
TRBV27	NA	NA	TRBJ1-4	TGTGCCAGCAGTTTATGGCCAGGGTCTAATGAAAAACTGTTTTTT	CASSLWPGSNEKLFF
TRBV5-6	NA	NA	TRBJ2-2	TGTGCCAGCAGCGGCAGCGGATTGTACACCGGGGAGCTGTTTTTT	CASSGSGLYTGELFF
TRBV5-6	few	NA	TRBJ1-5	TGTGCCAGCAGCTTGGGGCAGGCGGGGCGGGCCCAGCATTTT	CASSLGQAGRAQHF
TRBV7-3	once	NA	TRBJ1-1	TGTGCCAGCAGCCCATCAGGAGCCACTGAAGCTTTCTTT	CASSPSGATEAFF
TRBV28	NA	NA	TRBJ1-1	TGTGCCATCGAGCGGAGGGTGAGTGGCACTGAAGCTTTCTTT	CAIERRVSGTEAFF
TRBV7-9	NA	TRBD1	TRBJ1-1	TGTGCCAGCAGTTCGGACAGGTCTACTGAAGCTTTCTTT	CASSSDRSTEAFF
TRBV10-3	NA	NA	TRBJ1-1	TGTGCCATCAGTGAACCGGGACACATGAACACTGAAGCTTTCTTT	CAISEPGHMNTEAFF
TRBV7-8	once	TRBD2	TRBJ2-5	TGTGCCAGCAGCTTAGTCACGGGGGGGCAAGAGACCCAGTACTTC	CASSLVTGGQETQYF
TRBV4-2	once	TRBD1	TRBJ1-4	TGTGCCAGCAGCCACCTGGGGCAGGGGGCAGAAGAAAAACTGTTTTTT	CASSHLGQGAEEKLFF
TRBV7-2	NA	NA	TRBJ1-2	TGTGCCAGCAGCTTAGCGTCGGGGACTCTTTATGGCTACACCTTC	CASSLASGTLYGYTF
TRBV5-1	NA	NA	TRBJ2-7	TGCGCCAGCAGCTTGGAAGGGGATGGGTCCTACGAGCAGTACTTC	CASSLEGDGSYEQYF
TRBV2	few	NA	TRBJ1-1	TGTGCCAGCAGTCAGGGTTCAACGGCTTTCTTT	CASSQGSTAFF
TRBV28	NA	TRBD1	TRBJ1-5	TGTGCCAGCAGTCGCCGTGGGACAGGTGAACAGCCCCAGCATTTT	CASSRRGTGEQPQHF
TRBV4-2	NA	NA	TRBJ1-2	TGTGCCAGCAGCCAGACCTCTACCTGGCGTGGTGGCTACACCTTC	CASSQTSTWRGGYTF
TRBV27	NA	NA	TRBJ1-5	TGTGCCAGCAGAAAACTCAATCAGCCCCAGCATTTT	CASRKLNQPQHF
TRBV2	NA	NA	TRBJ2-1	TGTGCCAGCACCCTTAGGACAGTTGACAATGAGCAGTTCTTC	CASTLRTVDNEQFF
TRBV9	NA	NA	TRBJ2-3	TGTGCCAGCAGCGGGGGGGACAGCACAGATACGCAGTATTTT	CASSGGDSTDTQYF